Listed here is a single TCR beta chain. The CDR3 is made up of 14 amino acids. The germline V gene has CDR1 KGHSH and CDR2 LQKENI. Profiled with immunoSEQ multiplex PCR; TCRdb holds only in-frame clones, not every one. Of around 530,000 clones listed, 70% to 80% are singletons. This sample is drawn from a study of shared clonotypes between healthy human individuals. The TCR originated in a woman aged 40 to 49 in good health. Some clones in this sample may be carry-over from other donors' samples. V and J are TRBV18 and TRBJ2-5; D tentatively fits TRBD1 or TRBD2 (5 bases each). The DNA end is a closer match to TRBJ2-7, so the J assignment may be wrong. Sequencing used PBMCs. The CDR3 loop is CASSPGTQAYEQYF. CDR3 sequence (DNA): TGTGCCAGCTCACCTGGGACGCAAGCCTACGAGCAGTACTTC.